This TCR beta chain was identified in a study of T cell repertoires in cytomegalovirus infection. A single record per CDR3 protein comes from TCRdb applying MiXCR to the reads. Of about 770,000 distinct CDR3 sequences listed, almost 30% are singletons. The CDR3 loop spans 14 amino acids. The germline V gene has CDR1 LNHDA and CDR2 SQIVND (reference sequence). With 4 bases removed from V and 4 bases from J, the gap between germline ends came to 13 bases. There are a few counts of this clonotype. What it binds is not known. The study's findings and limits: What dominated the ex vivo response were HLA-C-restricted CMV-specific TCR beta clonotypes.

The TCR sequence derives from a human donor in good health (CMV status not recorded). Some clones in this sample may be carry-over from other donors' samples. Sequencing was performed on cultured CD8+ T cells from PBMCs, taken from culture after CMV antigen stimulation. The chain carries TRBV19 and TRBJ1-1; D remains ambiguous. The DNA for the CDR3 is TGTGCCAGTAGTAGAGTATTAGGAGTCACTGAAGCTTTCTTT. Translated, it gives CASSRVLGVTEAFF.